One and the same sample provided the 17 T cell receptor beta chains below, sequenced in a study of blood T cell repertoires in COVID-19 (dated by TCRdb to the early 2020s). Libraries were made using the immunoSEQ multiplex PCR assay. In its TCRdb copy, this immuneACCESS table keeps in-frame sequences only and misses some clones. Where compared with another copy, unresolved V genes explain less than half of these, and the others have no known cause. This sample holds approximately 400,000 clones; around 90% were observed only once. 1.2% of the sample comes from the top ten. The sample was peripheral blood. These receptors were obtained from a man in his forties with acute or convalescent COVID-19.

The chain combines TRBV28 with TRBJ1-5; TRBD1 might be the D (5 bases). Germline V lookup: CDR1 MDHEN, CDR2 SYDVKM. The CDR3 is 19 residues long. V was pared by 1 base and J by 0 bases, with 19 bases between. DNA for the CDR3: TGTGCCAGCAGTTTATCCTTGAGTTCAGGGTCGTATAGCAATCAGCCCCAGCATTTT. Translating it yields CASSLSLSSGSYSNQPQHF. The full variable domain, its missing parts supplied by reference TRBV28 and TRBJ1-5, is DVKVTQSSRYLVKRTGEKVFLECVQDMDHENMFWYRQDPGLGLRLIYFSYDVKMKEKGDIPEGYSVSREKKERFSLILESASTNQTSMYLCASSLSLSSGSYSNQPQHFGDGTRLSIL.

The V gene is TRBV11-2, the J gene TRBJ2-7, with D perhaps matching TRBD2 (7 bases). CDR3 length: 15 residues. Trimming took 3 bases from V and 5 from J, leaving 17 bases between them. Germline V lookup: CDR1 SGHAT, CDR2 FQNNGV. The CDR3 spells CASSLSFLGGDEQYF. The CDR3 DNA reads as TGTGCCAGCAGCTTGTCTTTTTTAGGGGGGGACGAGCAGTACTTC.

The table lists this clone with a few counts. V usage is TRBV20-1 and J usage is TRBJ2-1, with 10 bases aligning to TRBD2. CDR1 is DFQATT and CDR2 is SNEGSKA in the germline V gene (reference sequence). The CDR3 spans 15 residues. J lost 2 bases, V lost 3 bases, and 4 bases had no gene match. CDR3 protein: CSASLSGRTYNEQFF. The DNA for the CDR3 is TGCAGTGCTAGTCTTAGCGGGAGGACCTACAATGAGCAGTTCTTC.

The chain joins TRBV28 to TRBJ2-7; a weak D match, TRBD2 (6 bases). V was cut by 0 bases and J by 2 bases, with 11 bases left in between. CDR3 length: 15 residues. Germline V gives CDR1 MDHEN, CDR2 SYDVKM. CDR3 bases: TGTGCCAGCAGTTTATGGGGCGGGGCTGCCTACGAGCAGTACTTC. Its protein is CASSLWGGAAYEQYF.

This chain connects TRBV6-5 to TRBJ1-1, with D uncertain. Trimming took 6 bases from V and 8 from J, leaving 16 bases between them. The CDR3 is 13 residues long. From germline, CDR1 is MNHEY and CDR2 SVGAGI. CDR3 loop: CASRTPPRIEAFF. In DNA, the CDR3 is TGTGCCAGCAGGACACCCCCCCGAATCGAAGCTTTCTTT.

The V and J genes are TRBV5-1 and TRBJ2-1; 7 bases align to TRBD2. Germline V gene sequence: CDR1 SGHRS, CDR2 YFSETQ. The CDR3 consists of 16 residues. The J segment lost 0 bases and the V segment lost 4 bases, leaving 7 bases of the junction unmatched. CDR3 region: CASSLTGTNSYNEQFF. The CDR3 DNA sequence: TGCGCCAGCAGCCTGACCGGGACTAACTCCTACAATGAGCAGTTCTTC.

This clone has only one observation. The chain uses TRBV11-3 and TRBJ1-1, with TRBD1 identical over 9 bases. Germline assignment: CDR1 SGHNT and CDR2 YENEEA. CDR3 length equals 16 residues. The V gene end was trimmed by 2 bases and the J gene end by 4 bases; junction bases not matched to a gene: 8. The CDR3 nucleotides are TGTGCCAGCAGCTTAAAGGCGACAGGGGGTAGCACTGAAGCTTTCTTT. Protein sequence: CASSLKATGGSTEAFF.

This clone was recorded once. The J gene is TRBJ1-5, the V gene TRBV11-2; tentatively, D is TRBD1 (6 bases). The V gene lost 4 bases and the J gene lost 5 bases, with 15 bases spanning the gap. The CDR3 sequence is 15 residues long. Germline CDR1 SGHAT, CDR2 FQNNGV. In nucleotides, the CDR3 is TGTGCCAGCAGCTACGGCAGGGGACGCGATCAGCCCCAGCATTTT. Protein: CASSYGRGRDQPQHF.

The table lists this clone with a few counts. The CDR3 loop is CASSLLGGQGASSGNTIYF. In DNA, the CDR3 is TGTGCCAGCAGCTTGCTCGGTGGACAGGGGGCTAGTTCTGGAAACACCATATATTTT. The genes are TRBV7-2 and TRBJ1-3; 11 positions match TRBD1. Looked up from germline, CDR1 is SGHTA and CDR2 is FQGNSA. CDR3 length: 19 amino acids. Germline trimming cut 3 bases from V and 1 base from J; bases unmatched to any gene: 11.

The V and J genes are TRBV27 and TRBJ1-5; D unresolved. The CDR3 sequence is 17 residues long. The ends were cut back, 3 bases at V and 0 bases at J, with 15 bases in the middle. Germline V gene sequence: CDR1 MNHEY, CDR2 SMNVEV (reference sequence). The CDR3 region has the DNA TGTGCCAGCAGTTTTTATTCGTCGGGAAATAGCAATCAGCCCCAGCATTTT. The encoded protein is CASSFYSSGNSNQPQHF.

This chain connects TRBV28 to TRBJ1-2; 7 bases are a match to TRBD1. Germline lookup yields CDR1 MDHEN and CDR2 SYDVKM. The CDR3 runs to 14 residues. The junction had 11 bases not matched to a gene; V was cut back by 6 bases and J by 7 bases. CDR3 sequence reads: CASSPARQGGGYTF. Written as DNA, the CDR3 is TGTGCCAGCAGCCCGGCGAGACAGGGAGGTGGCTACACCTTC.

The count of this clone is one. The chain couples TRBV6-5 to TRBJ2-7; possible D gene TRBD1, 6 bases. V was shortened by 8 bases and J by 6 bases, with 17 bases between the two germline ends. Germline values: CDR1 MNHEY, CDR2 SVGAGI. The CDR3 consists of 13 residues. CDR3 nucleotide sequence: TGTGCCAGCTTAACACAGGGCGGCCCCGAGCAGTACTTC. This sequence encodes CASLTQGGPEQYF.

V and J are TRBV3-1 (or the pseudogene TRBV3-2) and TRBJ2-7, with TRBD1 matching over 9 bases. Trimming cost V 3 bases and J 3 bases; bases outside gene matches: 3. CDR1 and CDR2 from the germline V gene are LGHDT and YNNKEL (reference sequence). The CDR3 loop spans 14 amino acids. This CDR3 is CASSHRDRDYEQYF. The CDR3 nucleotides read TGTGCCAGCAGCCACCGGGACAGGGACTACGAGCAGTACTTC.

This rearrangement joins TRBV9 to TRBJ2-2; 7 bases agree with TRBD2. The J segment lost 8 bases and the V segment lost 0 bases, leaving 4 bases of the junction unmatched. This CDR3 has 14 residues. Looked up from germline, CDR1 is SGDLS and CDR2 is YYNGEE. CDR3 bases: TGTGCCAGCAGCGTAGCGGGAGCGGGGGGGGAGCTGTTTTTT. As protein: CASSVAGAGGELFF.

The rearrangement joins TRBV5-4 to TRBJ2-2; TRBD2 matches at 8 bases. The CDR3 runs 16 residues. The trim removed 1 base at V and 9 bases at J, leaving 11 bases unmatched. Per the germline V gene, CDR1 is SGHNT and CDR2 is YYREEE (reference sequence). DNA for the CDR3: TGTGCCAGCAGCTTGTCCCCCAGCGGGAGTTTCCGGGAGCTGTTTTTT. Translated, it gives CASSLSPSGSFRELFF.

The rearrangement uses TRBV12-1 and TRBJ2-2; the D call TRBD1 from the table was never checked on the DNA. TRBV12-1 is deemed a pseudogene. This CDR3 comprises 14 residues. The CDR3 coding sequence is TGTGCCAGCAGCTTAAACACAGACACCGGGGAGCTGTTTTTT. Protein: CASSLNTDTGELFF.

This clone appeared a single time. Here the CDR3 DNA reads TGCAGTGCTAGTCCACCGAGACAGGGGGCATCTGAAGCTTTCTTT. It encodes CSASPPRQGASEAFF. The chain combines TRBV20-1 with TRBJ1-1; the match to TRBD1 covers 10 bases. The J segment lost 6 bases and the V segment lost 3 bases, leaving 10 bases of the junction unmatched. The length of the CDR3 is 15 residues. CDR1 is DFQATT, CDR2 SNEGSKA, per germline (reference sequence).